This TCR beta chain came from a study of blood T cell repertoires in COVID-19. Across the whole study: Acute-phase and convalescent COVID-19 samples originated in the United States, Italy and Spain.

Sequencing used immunoSEQ multiplex PCR; TCRdb keeps in-frame clones, though not all of them. Altogether 300,000 to 350,000 clones are present, roughly 90% being singletons, with the ten largest covering less than 2.5%. Input material: peripheral blood. The sequence was collected from a man aged 18 to 30 with active or convalescent COVID-19.

The CDR3 loop is CASNVGGSTGELFF. The CDR3 region has the DNA TGTGCCAGCAACGTGGGGGGGTCGACCGGGGAGCTGTTTTTT. The chain links TRBV6-5 to TRBJ2-2; TRBD2 matches at 7 bases. The CDR3 is 14 residues long. Germline CDR1 and CDR2: MNHEY and SVGAGI. J gave up 5 bases and V 7 bases, and 7 bases lay outside the gene matches.